This T cell receptor beta chain originates from a study of T cell responses to AZD1222 COVID-19 vaccine. In germline, CDR1 is SGHTA, CDR2 FQGTGA. CDR3 length: 13 amino acids. The V and J ends lost 4 bases and 7 bases, in that order; junction bases with no gene match: 5. Profiling relied on immunoSEQ multiplex PCR, and the TCRdb table lists in-frame clones only, not all of them. The sample lists about 140,000 clones, about 90% occurring once. The source of this sequence is an adult in good health. The chain uses TRBV7-3 and TRBJ2-3; 7 nucleotides line up with TRBD2. The specimen was peripheral blood, collected on day 0 of AZD1222 vaccination. CDR3 nucleotide sequence: TGTGCCAGCAGCTCGGCTAGCGGATATACGCAGTATTTT. Its protein is CASSSASGYTQYF. Combining the CDR3 with reference TRBV7-3 and TRBJ2-3 gives the whole variable domain GAGVSQTPSNKVTEKGKYVELRCDPISGHTALYWYRQSLGQGPEFLIYFQGTGAADDSGLPNDRFFAVRPEGSVSTLKIQRTERGDSAVYLCASSSASGYTQYFGPGTRLTVL.